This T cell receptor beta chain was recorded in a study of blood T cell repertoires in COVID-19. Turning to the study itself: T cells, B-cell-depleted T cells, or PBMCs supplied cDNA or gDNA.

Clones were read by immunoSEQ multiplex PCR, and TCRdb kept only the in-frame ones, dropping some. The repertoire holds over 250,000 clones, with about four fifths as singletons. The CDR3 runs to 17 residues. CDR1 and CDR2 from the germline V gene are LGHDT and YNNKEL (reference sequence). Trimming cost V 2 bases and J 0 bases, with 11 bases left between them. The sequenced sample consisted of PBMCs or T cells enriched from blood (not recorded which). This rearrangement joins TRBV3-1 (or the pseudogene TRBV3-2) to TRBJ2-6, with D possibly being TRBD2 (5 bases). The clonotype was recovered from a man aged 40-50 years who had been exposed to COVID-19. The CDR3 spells CASSQSGITSGANVLTF. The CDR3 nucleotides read TGTGCCAGCAGCCAATCGGGGATTACCTCTGGGGCCAACGTCCTGACTTTC.